Each of the 20 T cell receptor beta chains below was sequenced from the same sample in a study of blood T cell repertoires in COVID-19. The assay was immunoSEQ multiplex PCR, and TCRdb's table has in-frame clones only and misses some. This table holds some 370,000 clones, more than 80% found once. Material: peripheral blood. The receptors derive from a man between 40 and 49 years old with acute or convalescent COVID-19.

The chain combines TRBV6-6 with TRBJ1-5, with D possibly matching TRBD1 (5 bases). Germline V gene lookup returns CDR1 MNHNY and CDR2 SVGAGI (reference sequence). The V gene lost 8 bases and the J gene lost 6 bases, with 11 bases spanning the gap. This CDR3 region has 12 residues. The CDR3 DNA sequence: TGTGCCAGCGCCTGGGGCGGTCAGCCCCAGCATTTT. It is translated as CASAWGGQPQHF.

The rearrangement joins TRBV4-3 to TRBJ2-7; 8 bases agree with TRBD1. With V trimmed by 4 bases and J by 4 bases, 6 bases remained unmatched. From germline, CDR1 is LGHNA and CDR2 YSLEER. The length of the CDR3 is 14 residues. CDR3 DNA: TGCGCCAGCAGCCCCGGGACAGGACATTACGAGCAGTACTTC. The encoded protein is CASSPGTGHYEQYF.

The chain carries TRBV6-1 and TRBJ1-5; D might be TRBD1 (6 bases). V lost 0 bases and J lost 10, with 31 bases in between. CDR1 and CDR2 from the germline V gene are MNHNS and SASEGT. The CDR3 length is 20 residues. CDR3 coding DNA: TGTGCCAGCAGTGAAGCCTCTTGGGGGGGCGTCTCCAACCTAATCAGCCCCCAGCATTTT. Translating it yields CASSEASWGGVSNLISPQHF.

The chain combines TRBV7-3 with TRBJ2-7; D might be TRBD2 (6 bases). The V gene's germline CDR1 is SGHTA and CDR2 FQGTGA. The CDR3 contains 15 residues. The V gene lost 4 bases and the J gene lost 0 bases, with 13 bases spanning the gap. The CDR3 sequence is CASSSNRDFSYEQYF. CDR3 sequence (DNA): TGTGCCAGCAGCTCCAACCGGGACTTCTCCTACGAGCAGTACTTC. Full variable domain (outside the CDR3, taken from reference TRBV7-3 and TRBJ2-7): GAGVSQTPSNKVTEKGKYVELRCDPISGHTALYWYRQSLGQGPEFLIYFQGTGAADDSGLPNDRFFAVRPEGSVSTLKIQRTERGDSAVYLCASSSNRDFSYEQYFGPGTRLTVT.

The V and J genes are TRBV5-4 and TRBJ2-7; 9 nucleotides match TRBD1. This CDR3 comprises 15 residues. Germline CDR1 is SGHNT and CDR2 is YYREEE (reference sequence). J was trimmed by 4 bases and V by 2 bases; bases with no gene match: 7. The CDR3 coding sequence is TGTGCCAGCAGCTTCCCGGGACAGGGAAAATACGAGCAGTACTTC. This codes for CASSFPGQGKYEQYF.

The chain couples TRBV27 to TRBJ1-2, with D uncertain. Germline loops: CDR1 MNHEY, CDR2 SMNVEV (reference sequence). This CDR3 has 13 residues. Between the trimmed V and J ends, which lost 3 bases and 5 bases, there was a span of 10 bases. The CDR3 DNA follows: TGTGCCAGCAGTTTCGACATTAGGTATGGCTACACCTTC. Its translation is CASSFDIRYGYTF.

The rearrangement uses TRBV6-5 and TRBJ1-1, with 8 bases aligning to TRBD1. J gave up 0 bases and V 4 bases, and 7 bases lay outside the gene matches. This CDR3 comprises 16 residues. Per germline, CDR1 MNHEY and CDR2 SVGAGI. CDR3 in amino acids: CASSSTLDRVNTEAFF. For the CDR3, the DNA is TGTGCCAGCAGTTCTACTCTGGACAGGGTGAACACTGAAGCTTTCTTT.

This chain joins TRBV18 and TRBJ2-1, with 9 bases aligning to TRBD1. The J segment lost 3 bases and the V segment lost 6 bases, leaving 15 bases of the junction unmatched. This CDR3 has 18 residues. Germline values: CDR1 KGHSH, CDR2 LQKENI. The DNA of the CDR3 is TGTGCCAGCTCCCGTTATACCTTTACAGGGGGCCGCTACAATGAGCAGTTCTTC. It codes for CASSRYTFTGGRYNEQFF.

The rearrangement links TRBV7-9 to TRBJ2-7; TRBD2 aligns across 7 bases. Germline values: CDR1 SEHNR, CDR2 FQNEAQ (reference sequence). The V and J ends lost 0 bases and 2 bases, in that order; junction bases with no gene match: 4. The CDR3 spans 15 residues. The CDR3 DNA reads TGTGCCAGCAGCTTAGCGCAGCGGGGACCCTACGAGCAGTACTTC. Translated, it gives CASSLAQRGPYEQYF.

J is TRBJ2-1 and V is TRBV5-6; weak D call: TRBD1 (6 bases). The V gene lost 2 bases and the J gene lost 9 bases, with 18 bases spanning the gap. Germline CDR1 and CDR2: SGHDT and YYEEEE. This CDR3 has 15 amino acids. CDR3 DNA: TGTGCCAGCAGCTTCGGACTGAGGGGGTTCCCTGAGCAGTTCTTC. Its protein is CASSFGLRGFPEQFF.

The chain combines TRBV5-4 with TRBJ2-1; weak D call: TRBD2 (7 bases). Germline CDR1 SGHNT, CDR2 YYREEE (reference sequence). CDR3 length: 16 residues. V gave up 4 bases and J gave up 3 bases, with 17 bases separating them. The CDR3 DNA is TGTGCCAGCAGCGAGGGGGGGGTAGTCGGCTACAATGAGCAGTTCTTC. Amino acid sequence: CASSEGGVVGYNEQFF.

J is TRBJ2-1 and V is TRBV30, with TRBD2 identical over 13 bases. This CDR3 has 17 amino acids. Germline-derived CDR1 and CDR2 are GTSNPN and SVGIG (reference sequence). V gave up 2 bases and J gave up 0 bases; unmatched junction bases: 4. The CDR3 sequence is CAWSFRTSGSSYNEQFF. In DNA, the CDR3 is TGTGCCTGGAGTTTTAGGACTAGCGGGAGCTCCTACAATGAGCAGTTCTTC.

CDR3 sequence (DNA): TGTGCCAGCAGGCATACGACCGGAGCCCTCGATGAGCAGTTCTTC. Amino acid sequence: CASRHTTGALDEQFF. The rearrangement links TRBV28 to TRBJ2-1; the D is unclear. CDR1 is MDHEN and CDR2 is SYDVKM in the germline V gene. V shed 6 bases and J shed 8 bases, with 20 bases lying between them. The CDR3 covers 15 residues.

The chain employs TRBV29-1 and TRBJ2-1; 8 nucleotides match TRBD2. Germline-derived CDR1 and CDR2 are SQVTM and ANQGSEA. With V trimmed by 4 bases and J by 0 bases, 2 bases remained unmatched. The CDR3 consists of 14 residues. Written as DNA, the CDR3 is TGCAGCGTTGGCGGGGGGAGCTCCTACAATGAGCAGTTCTTC. Translation gives CSVGGGSSYNEQFF.

The chain links TRBV2 to TRBJ2-7; 11 bases are a match to TRBD1. CDR1 and CDR2 (germline): SNHLY, FYNNEI. The V segment lost 6 bases and the J segment 2 bases; nucleotides outside the gene matches: 6. There are 15 residues in the CDR3. CDR3 sequence (DNA): TGTGCCAGCAGCGCCATGGGACAGGGGGCCTACGAGCAGTACTTC. Its translation is CASSAMGQGAYEQYF.

The V and J genes are TRBV4-3 and TRBJ1-2; D perhaps matches TRBD1 (5 bases). Trimming took off 0 bases at V and 2 bases at J, with 10 bases between the two ends. This CDR3 is 15 amino acids long. CDR1 and CDR2 from the germline V gene are LGHNA and YSLEER. The CDR3: CASSQDNKGNYGYTF. The DNA for the CDR3 is TGCGCCAGCAGCCAAGATAACAAGGGGAACTATGGCTACACCTTC.

The genes are TRBV3-1 (or the pseudogene TRBV3-2) and TRBJ1-2; the match to TRBD1 covers 9 bases. The CDR3 totals 16 residues. Germline CDR1 is LGHDT and CDR2 is YNNKEL (reference sequence). Trimming at V came to 2 bases and at J to 2 bases, leaving 6 bases not matched to a gene. CDR3 loop: CASSQPGTGLNYGYTF. For the CDR3, the DNA is TGTGCCAGCAGCCAACCCGGGACAGGGTTAAACTATGGCTACACCTTC.

J is TRBJ2-5 and V is TRBV19, with 13 positions matching TRBD2. With V trimmed by 8 bases and J by 4 bases, 4 bases remained unmatched. The V gene's germline CDR1 is LNHDA and CDR2 SQIVND (reference sequence). This CDR3 region has 14 residues. The CDR3 DNA follows: TGTGCCAGTCGGACTAGCGGGAGTTTAGAGACCCAGTACTTC. Translation gives CASRTSGSLETQYF.

The chain links TRBV19 to TRBJ1-6; tentatively, D is TRBD1 (6 bases). The CDR3 has 16 amino acids. Germline lookup yields CDR1 LNHDA and CDR2 SQIVND (reference sequence). The V gene lost 6 bases and the J gene lost 6 bases, with 18 bases spanning the gap. The CDR3 region is CASRDLGQSPNSPLHF. In DNA, the CDR3 is TGTGCCAGTAGAGACCTTGGACAGTCGCCTAATTCACCCCTCCACTTT.

The chain has TRBV18 and TRBJ1-4, with D possibly being TRBD1 (5 bases). Germline-derived CDR1 and CDR2 are KGHSH and LQKENI. Trimming left V 2 bases short and J 7 bases short, with 17 bases between. The CDR3 extends over 16 amino acids. DNA for the CDR3: TGTGCCAGCTCACCAACCGGGGGGACTTCGAGTGAAAAACTGTTTTTT. Amino acids: CASSPTGGTSSEKLFF.